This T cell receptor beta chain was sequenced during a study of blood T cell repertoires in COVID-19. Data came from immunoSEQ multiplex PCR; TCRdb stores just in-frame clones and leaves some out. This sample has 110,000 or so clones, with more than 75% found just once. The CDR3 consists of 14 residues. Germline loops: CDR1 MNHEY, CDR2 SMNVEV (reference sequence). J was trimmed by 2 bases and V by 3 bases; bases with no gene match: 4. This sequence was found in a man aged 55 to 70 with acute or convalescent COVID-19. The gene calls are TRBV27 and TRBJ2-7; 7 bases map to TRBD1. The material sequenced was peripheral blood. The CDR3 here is CASSFRTGTYEQYF. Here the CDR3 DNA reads TGTGCCAGCAGTTTCCGGACAGGAACCTACGAGCAGTACTTC.